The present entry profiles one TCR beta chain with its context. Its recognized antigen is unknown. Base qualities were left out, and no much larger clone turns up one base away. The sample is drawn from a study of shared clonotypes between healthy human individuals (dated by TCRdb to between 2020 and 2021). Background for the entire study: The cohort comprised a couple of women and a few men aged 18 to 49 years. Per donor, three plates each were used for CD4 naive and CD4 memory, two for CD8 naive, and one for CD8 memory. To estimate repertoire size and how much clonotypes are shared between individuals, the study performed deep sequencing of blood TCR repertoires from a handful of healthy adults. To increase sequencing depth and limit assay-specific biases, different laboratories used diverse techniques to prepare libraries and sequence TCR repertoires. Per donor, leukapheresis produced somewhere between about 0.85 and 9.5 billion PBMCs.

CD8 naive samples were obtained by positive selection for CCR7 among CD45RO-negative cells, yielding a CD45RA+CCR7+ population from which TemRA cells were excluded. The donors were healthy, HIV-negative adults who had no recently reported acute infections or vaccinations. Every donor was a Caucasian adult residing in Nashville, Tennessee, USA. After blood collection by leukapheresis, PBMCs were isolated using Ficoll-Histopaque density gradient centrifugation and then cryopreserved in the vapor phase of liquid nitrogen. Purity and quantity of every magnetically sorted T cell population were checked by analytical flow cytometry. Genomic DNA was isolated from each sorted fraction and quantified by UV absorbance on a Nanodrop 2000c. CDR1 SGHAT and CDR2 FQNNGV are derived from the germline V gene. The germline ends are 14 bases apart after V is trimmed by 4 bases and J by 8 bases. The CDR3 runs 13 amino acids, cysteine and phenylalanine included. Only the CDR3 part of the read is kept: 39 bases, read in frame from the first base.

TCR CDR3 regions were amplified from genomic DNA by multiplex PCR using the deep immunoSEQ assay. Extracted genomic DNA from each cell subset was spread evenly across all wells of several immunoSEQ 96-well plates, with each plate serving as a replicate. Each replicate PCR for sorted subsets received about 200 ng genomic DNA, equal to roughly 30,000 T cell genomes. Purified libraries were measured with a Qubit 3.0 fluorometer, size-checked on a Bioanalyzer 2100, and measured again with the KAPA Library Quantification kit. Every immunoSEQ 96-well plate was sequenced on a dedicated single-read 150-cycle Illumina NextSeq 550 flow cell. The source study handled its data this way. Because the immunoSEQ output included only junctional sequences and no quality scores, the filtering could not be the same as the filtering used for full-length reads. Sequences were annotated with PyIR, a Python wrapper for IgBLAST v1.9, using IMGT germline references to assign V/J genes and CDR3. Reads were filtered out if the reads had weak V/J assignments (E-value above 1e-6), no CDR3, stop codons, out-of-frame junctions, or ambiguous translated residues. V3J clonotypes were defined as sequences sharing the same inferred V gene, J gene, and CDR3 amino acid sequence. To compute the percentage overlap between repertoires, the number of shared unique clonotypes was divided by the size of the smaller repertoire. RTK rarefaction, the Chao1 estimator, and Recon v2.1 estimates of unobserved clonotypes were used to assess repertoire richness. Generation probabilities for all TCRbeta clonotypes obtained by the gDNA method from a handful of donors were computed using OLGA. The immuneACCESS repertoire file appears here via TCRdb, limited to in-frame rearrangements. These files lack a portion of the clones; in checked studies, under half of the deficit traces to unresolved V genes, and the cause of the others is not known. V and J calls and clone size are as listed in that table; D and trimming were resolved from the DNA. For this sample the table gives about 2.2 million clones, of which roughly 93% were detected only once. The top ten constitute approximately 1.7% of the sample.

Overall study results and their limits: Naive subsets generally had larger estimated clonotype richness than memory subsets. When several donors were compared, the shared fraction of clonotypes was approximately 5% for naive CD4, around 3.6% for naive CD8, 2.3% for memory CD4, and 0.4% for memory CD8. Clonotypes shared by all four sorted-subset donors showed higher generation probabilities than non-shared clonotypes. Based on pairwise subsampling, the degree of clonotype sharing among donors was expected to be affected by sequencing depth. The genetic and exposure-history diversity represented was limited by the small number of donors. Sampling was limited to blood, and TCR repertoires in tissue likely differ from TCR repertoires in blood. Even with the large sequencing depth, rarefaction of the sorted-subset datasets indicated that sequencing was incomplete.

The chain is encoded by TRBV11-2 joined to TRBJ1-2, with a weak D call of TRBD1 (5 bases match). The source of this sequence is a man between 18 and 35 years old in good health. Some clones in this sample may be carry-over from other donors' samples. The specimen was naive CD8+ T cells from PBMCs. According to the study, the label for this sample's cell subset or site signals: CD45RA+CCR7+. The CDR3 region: CASSSPWGEGYTF. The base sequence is TGTGCCAGCAGCTCCCCCTGGGGGGAAGGCTACACCTTC.